The clone carrying this T cell receptor (beta chain) was detected ten times or more. Its matching antigen is unknown. This sample was taken from a study of lung T cells in sarcoidosis with Löfgren's syndrome. On the study more broadly: Sarcoidosis features CD4+ T cell accumulation in bronchoalveolar lavage fluid.

This CDR3 has 16 amino acids. Germline assignment: CDR1 ENHRY and CDR2 SYGVKD. V lost 11 bases and J lost 5; bases outside the gene matches: 15. Study findings and constraints: Multiple Löfgren's syndrome patients reportedly shared TRAV12-1 and TRBV2 CDR3 motifs. The most expanded V genes in Löfgren's patients were reportedly TRAV12-1 and TRBV2. These T cells possibly recognize a putative, unidentified sarcoidosis-associated antigen.

TCRdb analysed the reads with MiXCR anew, one entry per CDR3 protein. The table includes approximately 19,000 distinct CDR3 sequences, about a fifth detected once. The V gene is TRBV10-3, the J gene TRBJ2-3, with 11 positions matching TRBD1. This clonotype was sampled from a human donor with sarcoidosis (Löfgren's syndrome or another form), or a control subject (not recorded which). Sequenced input: CD4+ T cells from PBMCs. The CDR3 DNA sequence: TGTGCCGCTGCCCATTTAGGACAGGGGGCAGGAGATACGCAGTATTTT. Protein sequence: CAAAHLGQGAGDTQYF.